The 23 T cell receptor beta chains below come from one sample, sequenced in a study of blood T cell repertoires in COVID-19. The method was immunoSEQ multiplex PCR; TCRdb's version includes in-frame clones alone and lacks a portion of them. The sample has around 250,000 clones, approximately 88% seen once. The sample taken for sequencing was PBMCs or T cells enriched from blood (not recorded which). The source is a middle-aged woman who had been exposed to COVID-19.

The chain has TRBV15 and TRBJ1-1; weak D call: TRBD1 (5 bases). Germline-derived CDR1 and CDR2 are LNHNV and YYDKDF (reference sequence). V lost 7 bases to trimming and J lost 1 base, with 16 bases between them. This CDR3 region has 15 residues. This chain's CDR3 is CATKSPGGRNTEAFF. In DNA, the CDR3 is TGTGCCACCAAATCCCCGGGGGGTAGGAACACTGAAGCTTTCTTT.

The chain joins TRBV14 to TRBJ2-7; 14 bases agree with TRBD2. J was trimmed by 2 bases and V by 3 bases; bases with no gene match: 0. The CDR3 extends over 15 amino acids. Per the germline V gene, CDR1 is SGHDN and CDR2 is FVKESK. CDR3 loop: CASSQGLAGAYEQYV. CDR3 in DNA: TGTGCCAGCAGCCAGGGACTAGCGGGGGCCTACGAGCAGTACGTC.

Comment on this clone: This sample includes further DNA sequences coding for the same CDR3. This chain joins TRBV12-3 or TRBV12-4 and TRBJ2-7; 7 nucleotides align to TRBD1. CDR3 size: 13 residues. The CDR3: CASSLGQTLGQYV. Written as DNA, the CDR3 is TGTGCCAGCAGTCTGGGACAGACCTTGGGGCAGTACGTT.

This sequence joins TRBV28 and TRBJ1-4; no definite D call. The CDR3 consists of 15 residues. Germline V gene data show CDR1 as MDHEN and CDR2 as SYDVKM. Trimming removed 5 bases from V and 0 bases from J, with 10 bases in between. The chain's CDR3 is CASSLNRPTNEKLFF. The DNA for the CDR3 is TGTGCCAGCAGTCTCAACAGACCAACTAATGAAAAACTGTTTTTT.

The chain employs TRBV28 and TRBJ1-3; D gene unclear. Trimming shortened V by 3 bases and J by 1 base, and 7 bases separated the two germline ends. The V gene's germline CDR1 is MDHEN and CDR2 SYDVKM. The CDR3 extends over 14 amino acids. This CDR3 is CASSFRLSGNTIYF. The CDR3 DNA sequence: TGTGCCAGCAGTTTCCGGTTATCTGGAAACACCATATATTTT. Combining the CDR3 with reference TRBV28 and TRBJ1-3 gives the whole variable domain DVKVTQSSRYLVKRTGEKVFLECVQDMDHENMFWYRQDPGLGLRLIYFSYDVKMKEKGDIPEGYSVSREKKERFSLILESASTNQTSMYLCASSFRLSGNTIYFGEGSWLTVV.

The CDR3 DNA sequence: TGTGCCAGCAGTTTCCCCCGGGGTAGCGGGGGGGCGGGGAGTGAGCAGTTCTTC. It codes for CASSFPRGSGGAGSEQFF. The rearrangement links TRBV27 to TRBJ2-1, with 11 positions matching TRBD2. The V gene's germline CDR1 is MNHEY and CDR2 SMNVEV (reference sequence). V lost 3 bases and J lost 9; bases outside the gene matches: 16. The CDR3 consists of 18 residues.

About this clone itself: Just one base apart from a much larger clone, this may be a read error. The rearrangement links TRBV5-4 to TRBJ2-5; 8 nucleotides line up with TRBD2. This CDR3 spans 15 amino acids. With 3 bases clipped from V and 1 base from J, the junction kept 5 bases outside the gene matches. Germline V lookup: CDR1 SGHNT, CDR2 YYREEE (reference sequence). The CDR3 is CASSWASGPQETQYF. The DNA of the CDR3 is TGTGCCAGCAGCTGGGCTAGCGGGCCCCAAGAGACCCAGTACTTC.

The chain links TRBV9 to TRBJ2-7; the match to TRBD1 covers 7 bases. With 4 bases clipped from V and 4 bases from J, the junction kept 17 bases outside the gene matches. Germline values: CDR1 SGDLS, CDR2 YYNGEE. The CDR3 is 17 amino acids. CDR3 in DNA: TGTGCCAGCAGCCCCCATGAGGGGACAGAACGCGAATACGAGCAGTACTTC. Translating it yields CASSPHEGTEREYEQYF.

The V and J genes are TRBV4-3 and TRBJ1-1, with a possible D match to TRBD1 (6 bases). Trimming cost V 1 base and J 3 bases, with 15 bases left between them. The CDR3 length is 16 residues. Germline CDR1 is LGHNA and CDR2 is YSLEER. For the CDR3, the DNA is TGCGCCAGCAGCCAAGGTGCGGCAGGGGTACACACTGAAGCTTTCTTT. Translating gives CASSQGAAGVHTEAFF.

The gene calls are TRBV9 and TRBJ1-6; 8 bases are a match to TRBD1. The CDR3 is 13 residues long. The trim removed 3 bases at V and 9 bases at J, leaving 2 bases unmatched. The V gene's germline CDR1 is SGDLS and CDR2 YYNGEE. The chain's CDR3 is CASSGQGASPLHF. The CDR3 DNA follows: TGTGCCAGCAGCGGCCAGGGGGCTTCACCCCTCCACTTT.

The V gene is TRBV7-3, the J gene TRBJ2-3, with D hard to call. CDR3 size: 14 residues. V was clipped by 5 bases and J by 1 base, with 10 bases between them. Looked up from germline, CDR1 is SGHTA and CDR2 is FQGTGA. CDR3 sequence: CASSPFERTDTQYF. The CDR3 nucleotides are TGTGCCAGCAGCCCCTTCGAGCGCACAGATACGCAGTATTTT.

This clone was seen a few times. The CDR3 loop reads CASSLEQSTAGELFF. The CDR3 coding sequence is TGTGCCAGCAGCTTAGAACAGTCCACAGCCGGGGAGCTGTTTTTT. The genes are TRBV7-2 and TRBJ2-2; D not resolved. The CDR3 is 15 residues long. CDR1 is SGHTA and CDR2 is FQGNSA in the germline V gene. The V gene lost 1 base and the J gene lost 6 bases, with 12 bases spanning the gap.

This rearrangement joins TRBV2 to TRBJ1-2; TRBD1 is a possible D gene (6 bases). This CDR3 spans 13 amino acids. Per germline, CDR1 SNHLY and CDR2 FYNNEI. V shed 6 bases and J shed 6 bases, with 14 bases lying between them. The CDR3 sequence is CASSIGQRNGYTF. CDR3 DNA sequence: TGTGCCAGCAGCATTGGACAGAGAAATGGCTACACCTTC.

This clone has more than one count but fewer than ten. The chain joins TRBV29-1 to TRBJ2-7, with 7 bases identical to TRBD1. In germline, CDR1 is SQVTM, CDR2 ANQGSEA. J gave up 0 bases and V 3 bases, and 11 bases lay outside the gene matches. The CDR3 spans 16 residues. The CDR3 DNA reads TGCAGCGTTGAGGTATCGGGGCAGGGGGTCTCCTACGAGCAGTACTTC. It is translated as CSVEVSGQGVSYEQYF.

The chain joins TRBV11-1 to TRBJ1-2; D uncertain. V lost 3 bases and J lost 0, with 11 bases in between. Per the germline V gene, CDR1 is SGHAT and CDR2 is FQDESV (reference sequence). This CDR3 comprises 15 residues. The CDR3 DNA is TGTGCCAGCAGCTTTAGCACAACTCCTAACTATGGCTACACCTTC. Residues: CASSFSTTPNYGYTF.

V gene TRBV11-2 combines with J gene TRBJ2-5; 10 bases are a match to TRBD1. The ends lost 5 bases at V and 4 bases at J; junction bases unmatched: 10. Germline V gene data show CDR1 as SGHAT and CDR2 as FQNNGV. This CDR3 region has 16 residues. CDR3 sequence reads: CASSPRQGAGSETQYF. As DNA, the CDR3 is TGTGCCAGCAGCCCAAGACAGGGGGCCGGCTCAGAGACCCAGTACTTC.

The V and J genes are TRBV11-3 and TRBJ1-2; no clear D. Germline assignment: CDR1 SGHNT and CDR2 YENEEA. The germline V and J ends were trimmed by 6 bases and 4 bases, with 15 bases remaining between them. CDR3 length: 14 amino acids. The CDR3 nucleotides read TGTGCCAGCAGATATGACATCACTAGCTATGGCTACACCTTC. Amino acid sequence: CASRYDITSYGYTF.

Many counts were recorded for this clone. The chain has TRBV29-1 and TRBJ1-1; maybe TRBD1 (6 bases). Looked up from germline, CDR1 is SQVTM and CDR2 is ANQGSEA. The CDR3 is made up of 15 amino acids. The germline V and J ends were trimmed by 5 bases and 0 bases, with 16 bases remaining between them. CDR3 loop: CSVLLGTGMNTEAFF. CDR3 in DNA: TGCAGCGTTTTGCTTGGTACAGGGATGAACACTGAAGCTTTCTTT.

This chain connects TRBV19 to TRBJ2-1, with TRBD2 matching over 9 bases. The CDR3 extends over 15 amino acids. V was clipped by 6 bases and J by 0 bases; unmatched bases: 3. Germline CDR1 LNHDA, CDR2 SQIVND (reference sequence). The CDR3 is CASRPAGGSYNEQFF. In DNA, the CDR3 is TGTGCCAGTAGACCAGCGGGAGGCTCCTACAATGAGCAGTTCTTC.

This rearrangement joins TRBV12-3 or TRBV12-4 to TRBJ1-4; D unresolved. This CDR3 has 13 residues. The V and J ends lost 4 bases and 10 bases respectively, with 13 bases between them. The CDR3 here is CASSSSKSSKLFF. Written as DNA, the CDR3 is TGTGCCAGCAGTTCCTCAAAAAGCTCAAAACTGTTTTTT.

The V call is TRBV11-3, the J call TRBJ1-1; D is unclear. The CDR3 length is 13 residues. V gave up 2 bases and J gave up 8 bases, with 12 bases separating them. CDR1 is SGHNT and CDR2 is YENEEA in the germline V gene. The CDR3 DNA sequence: TGTGCCAGCAGCTTAAGCGGCAACATGGAAGCTTTCTTT. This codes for CASSLSGNMEAFF. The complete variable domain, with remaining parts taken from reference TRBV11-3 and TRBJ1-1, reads EAGVVQSPRYKIIEKKQPVAFWCNPISGHNTLYWYLQNLGQGPELLIRYENEEAVDDSQLPKDRFSAERLKGVDSTLKIQPAELGDSAVYLCASSLSGNMEAFFGQGTRLTVV.

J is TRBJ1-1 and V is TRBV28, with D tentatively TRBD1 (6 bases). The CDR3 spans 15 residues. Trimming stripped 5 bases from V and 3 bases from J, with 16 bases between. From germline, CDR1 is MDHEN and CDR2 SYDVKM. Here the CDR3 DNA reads TGTGCCAGCAGTGCCTTCGGGCAGGGGTACACTGAAGCTTTCTTT. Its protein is CASSAFGQGYTEAFF.

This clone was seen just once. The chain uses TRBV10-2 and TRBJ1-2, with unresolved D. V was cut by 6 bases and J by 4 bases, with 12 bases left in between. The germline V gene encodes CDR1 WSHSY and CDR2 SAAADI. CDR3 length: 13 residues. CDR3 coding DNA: TGCGCCAGCAGCCCAGGCCCCTCCTATGGCTACACCTTC. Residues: CASSPGPSYGYTF.